This entry features one T cell receptor beta chain sequence. The antigen remains unidentified. The PCR made use of 60 Vbeta and 13 Jbeta primers. Profiled with immunoSEQ multiplex PCR; TCRdb holds only in-frame clones, not every one. The data show roughly 190,000 clones, more than 60% seen once. Healthy bone marrow donors made up the donor group. While unrecorded immune exposures were likely, the donors were nominally healthy when sampled. This sample was taken from a study of cytomegalovirus exposure and HLA in healthy donors. About the study: Early released data comprised about 85 million unique TCRs from HLA-typed donors.

General observations from the study: TCR beta sequences reportedly predicted the HLA-A and HLA-B alleles of most subjects accurately.

Losses at the gene ends were 4 bases for V and 3 bases for J; bases not matched to a gene: 5. The length of the CDR3 is 14 residues. Germline CDR1 is LGHNA and CDR2 is YSLEER. The chain uses TRBV4-3 and TRBJ1-2; TRBD1 agrees at 7 bases. This TCR derives from a female donor in good health and CMV-seronegative. The sequenced sample was PBMCs. The CDR3 bases are TGCGCCAGCAGCCCGGTAACAGGGGACTATGGCTACACCTTC. This encodes CASSPVTGDYGYTF.